Sequencing of this TCR beta chain was carried out in a study of beta chain features in type 1 diabetes. Each donor gave one heparinised blood draw averaging around 120 mL. Study observations and caveats: Any HLA effect on TCRB rearrangement was left unresolved by small sub-analyses. All four CD4+ subsets from Type 1 diabetes patients carried moderately but significantly shorter TCRB CDR3s.

Only a few counts were recorded for this clone. Antigen: not known. TCRB transcripts that were expressed got sequenced, as all of the isolated RNA had been reverse transcribed. TCRdb's table, derived via immunoSEQ multiplex PCR, lists solely in-frame clones and lacks some. The sample includes about 370,000 clones, 8% to 10% of them seen just once. V shed 4 bases and J shed 0 bases, with 13 bases lying between them. Germline CDR1 is MNHEY and CDR2 is SMNVEV (reference sequence). The CDR3 contains 15 residues. The TCR originated in a man aged 30 to 45 with type 1 diabetes. Sequencing was done on a sample of central memory CD4+ T cells from blood. The V call is TRBV27, the J call TRBJ2-7, with D unclear. CDR3 sequence reads: CASSSASTVSYEQYF. CDR3 nucleotides: TGTGCCAGCAGTTCGGCCAGTACCGTCTCCTACGAGCAGTACTTC.